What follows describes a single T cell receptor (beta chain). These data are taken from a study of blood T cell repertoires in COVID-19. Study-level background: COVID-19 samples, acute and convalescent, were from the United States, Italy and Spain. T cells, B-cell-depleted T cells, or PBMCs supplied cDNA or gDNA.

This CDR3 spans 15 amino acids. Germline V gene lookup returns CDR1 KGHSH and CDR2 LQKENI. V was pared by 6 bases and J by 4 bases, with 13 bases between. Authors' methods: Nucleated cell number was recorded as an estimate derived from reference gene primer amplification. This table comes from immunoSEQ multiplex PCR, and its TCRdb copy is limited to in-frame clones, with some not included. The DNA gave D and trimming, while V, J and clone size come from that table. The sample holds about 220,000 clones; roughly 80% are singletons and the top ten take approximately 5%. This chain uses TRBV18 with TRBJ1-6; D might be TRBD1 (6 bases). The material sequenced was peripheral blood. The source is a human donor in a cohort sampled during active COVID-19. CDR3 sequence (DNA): TGTGCCAGCTCGCCCGACAGGTCGTATAATTCACCCCTCCACTTT. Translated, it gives CASSPDRSYNSPLHF.